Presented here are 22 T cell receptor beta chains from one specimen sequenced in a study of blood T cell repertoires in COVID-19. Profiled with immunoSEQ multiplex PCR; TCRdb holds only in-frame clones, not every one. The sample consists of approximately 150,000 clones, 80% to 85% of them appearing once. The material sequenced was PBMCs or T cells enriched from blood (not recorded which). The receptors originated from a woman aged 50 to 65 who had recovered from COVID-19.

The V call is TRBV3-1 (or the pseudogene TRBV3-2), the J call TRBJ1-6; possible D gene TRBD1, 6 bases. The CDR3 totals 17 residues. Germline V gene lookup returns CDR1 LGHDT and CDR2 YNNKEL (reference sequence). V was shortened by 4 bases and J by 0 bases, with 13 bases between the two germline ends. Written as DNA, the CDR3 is TGTGCCAGCAGCCGATCCTCGGACAGCTCCTATAATTCACCCCTCCACTTT. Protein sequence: CASSRSSDSSYNSPLHF.

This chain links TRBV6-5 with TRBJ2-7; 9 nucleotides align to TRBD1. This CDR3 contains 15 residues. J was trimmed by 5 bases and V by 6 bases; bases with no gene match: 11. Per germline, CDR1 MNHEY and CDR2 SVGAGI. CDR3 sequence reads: CASSKGGTGWHEQYF. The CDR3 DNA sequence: TGTGCCAGCAGCAAAGGGGGGACAGGGTGGCACGAGCAGTACTTC.

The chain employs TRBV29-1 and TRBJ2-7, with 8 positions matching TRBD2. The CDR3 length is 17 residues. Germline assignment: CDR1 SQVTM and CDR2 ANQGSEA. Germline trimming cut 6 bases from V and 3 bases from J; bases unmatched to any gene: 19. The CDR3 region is CSVSTPLGTRRYYEQYF. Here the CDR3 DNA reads TGCAGCGTCTCAACCCCGCTCGGGACTAGAAGGTACTACGAGCAGTACTTC.

CDR3 loop: CASSSPGQGLAKNIQYF. CDR3 bases: TGTGCCAGCAGTTCCCCGGGACAGGGGCTAGCCAAAAACATTCAGTACTTC. The chain links TRBV27 to TRBJ2-4; 10 bases are a match to TRBD1. Germline values: CDR1 MNHEY, CDR2 SMNVEV (reference sequence). This CDR3 region has 17 residues. V shed 4 bases, J shed 0 bases, and the junction held 6 bases outside the gene matches.

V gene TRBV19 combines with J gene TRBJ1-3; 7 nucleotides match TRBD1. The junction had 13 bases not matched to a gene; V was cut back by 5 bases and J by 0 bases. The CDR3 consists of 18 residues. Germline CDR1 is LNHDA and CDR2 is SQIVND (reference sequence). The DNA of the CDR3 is TGTGCCAGTAGTGAAAACCCCCTCAGGGGGACCTCTGGAAACACCATATATTTT. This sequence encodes CASSENPLRGTSGNTIYF.

The CDR3 DNA follows: TGTGCCAGCAAGGACAGGGTAGGAGAAAAACTGTTTTTT. Protein product: CASKDRVGEKLFF. J is TRBJ1-4 and V is TRBV6-6; 8 bases align to TRBD1. The V gene's germline CDR1 is MNHNY and CDR2 SVGAGI (reference sequence). Germline trimming cut 7 bases from V and 8 bases from J; bases unmatched to any gene: 6. This CDR3 spans 13 amino acids.

The CDR3 sequence: CAISGQDNQPQHF. The CDR3 DNA reads as TGTGCCATCAGCGGACAGGATAATCAGCCCCAGCATTTT. The chain links TRBV10-3 to TRBJ1-5, with TRBD1 identical over 7 bases. V gave up 6 bases and J gave up 4 bases; unmatched junction bases: 3. The germline V gene encodes CDR1 ENHRY and CDR2 SYGVKD. This CDR3 comprises 13 residues.

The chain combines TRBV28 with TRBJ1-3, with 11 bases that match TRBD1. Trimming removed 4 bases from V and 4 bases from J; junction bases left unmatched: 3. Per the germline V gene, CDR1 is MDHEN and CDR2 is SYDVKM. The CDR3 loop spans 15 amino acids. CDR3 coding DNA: TGTGCCAGCAGTTGGACAGGGGGCGCGGGAAACACCATATATTTT. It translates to CASSWTGGAGNTIYF.

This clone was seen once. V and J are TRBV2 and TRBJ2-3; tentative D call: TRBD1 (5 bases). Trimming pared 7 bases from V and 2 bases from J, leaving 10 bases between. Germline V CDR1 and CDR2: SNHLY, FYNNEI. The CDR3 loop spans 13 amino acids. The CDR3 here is CASKARATDTQYF. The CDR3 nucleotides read TGTGCCAGCAAGGCCAGGGCCACAGATACGCAGTATTTT.

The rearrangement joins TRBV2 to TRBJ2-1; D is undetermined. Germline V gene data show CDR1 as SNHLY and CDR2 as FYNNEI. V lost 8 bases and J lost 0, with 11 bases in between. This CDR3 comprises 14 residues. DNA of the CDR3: TGTGCCAGCGGTCTGTTGAGCTCCTACAATGAGCAGTTCTTC. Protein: CASGLLSSYNEQFF.

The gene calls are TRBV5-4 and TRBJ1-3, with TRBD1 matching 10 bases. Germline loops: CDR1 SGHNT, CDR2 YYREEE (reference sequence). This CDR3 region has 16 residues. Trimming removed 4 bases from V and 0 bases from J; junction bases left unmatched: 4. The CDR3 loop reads CASSPGQGSSGNTIYF. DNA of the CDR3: TGTGCCAGCAGCCCGGGACAGGGGAGCTCTGGAAACACCATATATTTT.

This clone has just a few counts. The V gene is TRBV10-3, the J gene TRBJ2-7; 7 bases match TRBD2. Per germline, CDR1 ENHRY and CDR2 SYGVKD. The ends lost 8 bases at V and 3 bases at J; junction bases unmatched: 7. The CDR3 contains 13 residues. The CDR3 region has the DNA TGTGCCATCTCGGAACTAGCGAACTACGAGCAGTACTTC. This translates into CAISELANYEQYF.

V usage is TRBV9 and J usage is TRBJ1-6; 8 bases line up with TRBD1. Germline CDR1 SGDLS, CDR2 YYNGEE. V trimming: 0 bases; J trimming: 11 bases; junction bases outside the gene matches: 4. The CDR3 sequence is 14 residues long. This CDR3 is CASSVDRTGTPLHF. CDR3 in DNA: TGTGCCAGCAGCGTAGACCGGACAGGGACACCCCTCCACTTT.

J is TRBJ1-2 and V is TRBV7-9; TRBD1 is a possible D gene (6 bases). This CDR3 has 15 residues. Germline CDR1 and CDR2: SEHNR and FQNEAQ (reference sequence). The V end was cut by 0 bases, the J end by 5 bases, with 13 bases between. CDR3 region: CASSLAGTLSYGYTF. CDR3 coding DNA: TGTGCCAGCAGCTTAGCTGGGACACTCTCATATGGCTACACCTTC.

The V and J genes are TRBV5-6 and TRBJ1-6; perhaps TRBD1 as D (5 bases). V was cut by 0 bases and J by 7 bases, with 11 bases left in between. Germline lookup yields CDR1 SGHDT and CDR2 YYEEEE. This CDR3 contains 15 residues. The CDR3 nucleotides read TGTGCCAGCAGCTTGGTCGACCGGGGGAATTCACCCCTCCACTTT. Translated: CASSLVDRGNSPLHF.

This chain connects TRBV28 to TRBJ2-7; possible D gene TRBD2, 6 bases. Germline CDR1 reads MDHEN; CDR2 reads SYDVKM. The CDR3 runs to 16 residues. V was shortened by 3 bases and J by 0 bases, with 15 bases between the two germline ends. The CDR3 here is CASSLGFAGNSYEQYF. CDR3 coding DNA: TGTGCCAGCAGTTTGGGGTTTGCGGGAAACTCCTACGAGCAGTACTTC.

The CDR3 DNA reads as TGTGCCGTAGGGAACGTGGGGACAGGGCGTGGCTACACCTTC. Its translation: CAVGNVGTGRGYTF. The chain employs TRBV7-8 and TRBJ1-2; 9 bases match TRBD1. V lost 11 bases and J lost 7; bases outside the gene matches: 14. The CDR3 covers 14 residues. CDR1 SGHVS and CDR2 FQNEAQ come from the germline V gene. The whole variable domain, filled in from reference TRBV7-8 and TRBJ1-2, reads GAGVSQSPRYKVAKRGQDVALRCDPISGHVSLFWYQQALGQGPEFLTYFQNEAQLDKSGLPSDRFFAERPEGSVSTLKIQRTQQEDSAVYLCAVGNVGTGRGYTFGSGTRLTVV.

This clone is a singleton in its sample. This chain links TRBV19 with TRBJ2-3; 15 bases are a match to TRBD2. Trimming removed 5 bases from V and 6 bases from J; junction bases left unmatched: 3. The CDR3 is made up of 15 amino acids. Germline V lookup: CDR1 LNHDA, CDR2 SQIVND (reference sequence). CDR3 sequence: CASSLGLAGGDTQYF. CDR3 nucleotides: TGTGCCAGTAGTTTAGGACTAGCGGGGGGGGATACGCAGTATTTT.

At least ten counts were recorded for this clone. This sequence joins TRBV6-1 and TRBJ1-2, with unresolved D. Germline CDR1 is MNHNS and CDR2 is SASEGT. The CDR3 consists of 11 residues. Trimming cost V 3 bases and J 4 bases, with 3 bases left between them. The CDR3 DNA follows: TGTGCCAGCAGTGACCGCTATGGCTACACCTTC. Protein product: CASSDRYGYTF.

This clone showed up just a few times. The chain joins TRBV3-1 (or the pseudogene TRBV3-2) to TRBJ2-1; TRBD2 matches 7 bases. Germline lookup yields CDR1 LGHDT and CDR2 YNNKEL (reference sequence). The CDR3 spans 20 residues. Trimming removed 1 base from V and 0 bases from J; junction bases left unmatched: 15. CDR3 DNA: TGTGCCAGCAGCCAAGTTTTCGGGGGAGGGTTGAGGCCCTCCTACAATGAGCAGTTCTTC. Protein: CASSQVFGGGLRPSYNEQFF.

The CDR3 coding sequence is TGTGCCAGCAGCGTAGCCAGGGGGCCAGCCAACTATGGCTACACCTTC. Translation: CASSVARGPANYGYTF. The chain is built from TRBV5-5 and TRBJ1-2, with 8 nucleotides matching TRBD1. Losses at the gene ends were 4 bases for V and 2 bases for J; bases not matched to a gene: 10. CDR3 length: 16 amino acids. CDR1 and CDR2 from the germline V gene are SGHKS and YYEKEE (reference sequence).

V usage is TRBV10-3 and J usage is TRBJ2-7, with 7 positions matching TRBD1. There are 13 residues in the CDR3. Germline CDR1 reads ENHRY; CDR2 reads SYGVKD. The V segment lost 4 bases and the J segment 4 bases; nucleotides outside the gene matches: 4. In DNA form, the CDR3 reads TGTGCCATCAGTGGTACAGGGGATTACGAGCAGTACTTC. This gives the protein CAISGTGDYEQYF.